The clone carrying this T cell receptor (beta chain) showed up many times. Antigen specificity is unknown. These data come from a study of T cells in Graves' hyperthyroidism and ophthalmopathy. This CDR3 is built from 12 residues. The germline V gene encodes CDR1 LGHDT and CDR2 YNNKEL (reference sequence). V lost 0 bases to trimming and J lost 9 bases, with 8 bases between them. Template material for amplifying TCR beta CDR3 regions consisted of RNA transcripts. TCR CDR3 regions were first amplified by RT-PCR with HTBI primers. TCRdb re-called the multiplex PCR reads through MiXCR, storing one row per CDR3 protein. The sample includes hundreds of thousands of distinct CDR3 sequences, roughly a sixth seen only once; the top ten take roughly 17%. Study-level points and caveats: Researchers report that a 13 V-J model separated ophthalmopathy from stable hyperthyroidism.

The sequenced sample was blood. The V and J genes are TRBV3-1 and TRBJ1-1; no definite D call. This receptor was obtained from a woman aged 50 to 60 with Graves' hyperthyroidism that later progressed to Graves' ophthalmopathy. The CDR3 nucleotides are TGTGCCAGCAGCCAAGAGGAGAGGAAAGCTTTCTTT. Amino acids: CASSQEERKAFF.